The subject of this entry is one T cell receptor beta chain. This sample is part of a study of blood T cell repertoires in COVID-19. About the study: Donors in the United States, Italy and Spain gave samples during acute or convalescent COVID-19. PBMCs, B-cell-depleted T cells, or T cells provided the cDNA or gDNA that made up the material.

This CDR3 has 14 amino acids. Germline assignment: CDR1 SQVTM and CDR2 ANQGSEA. V dropped 3 bases and J dropped 1; count of bases not matched to a gene: 6. In the original processing: Scientists estimated how many nucleated cells there were by amplifying reference gene primers. Measured with immunoSEQ multiplex PCR; TCRdb has only the in-frame clones, and not every one. V, J and clone size are those of that table, while D and trimming were read from the DNA. The sample lists more than 100,000 clones, roughly four fifths occurring once. This TCR was sampled from a woman in her 70s with acute or convalescent COVID-19. What was sequenced was peripheral blood. V gene TRBV29-1 combines with J gene TRBJ2-7; 7 bases map to TRBD2. This CDR3 is CSVEGSGHSYEQYF. CDR3 DNA: TGCAGCGTTGAGGGTAGCGGGCATTCCTACGAGCAGTACTTC.